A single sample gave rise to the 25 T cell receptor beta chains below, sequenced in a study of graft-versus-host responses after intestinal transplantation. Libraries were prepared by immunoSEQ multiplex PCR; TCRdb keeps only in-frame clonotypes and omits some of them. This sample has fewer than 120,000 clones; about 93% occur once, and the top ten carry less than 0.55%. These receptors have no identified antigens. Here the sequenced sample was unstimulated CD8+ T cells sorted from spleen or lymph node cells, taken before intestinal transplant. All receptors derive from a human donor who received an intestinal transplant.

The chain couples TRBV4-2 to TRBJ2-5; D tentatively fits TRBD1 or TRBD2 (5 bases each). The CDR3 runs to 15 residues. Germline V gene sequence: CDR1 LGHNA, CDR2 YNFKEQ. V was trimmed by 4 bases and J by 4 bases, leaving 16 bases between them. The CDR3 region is CASSPSGDPPETQYF. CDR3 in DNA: TGTGCCAGCAGCCCAAGTGGGGACCCCCCAGAGACCCAGTACTTC.

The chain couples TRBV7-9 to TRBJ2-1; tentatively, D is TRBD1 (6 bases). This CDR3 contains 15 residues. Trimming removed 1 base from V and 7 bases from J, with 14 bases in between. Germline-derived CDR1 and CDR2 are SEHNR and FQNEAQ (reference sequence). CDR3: CASSLDREYSNEQFF. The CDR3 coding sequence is TGTGCCAGCAGCTTAGACAGGGAGTATAGTAATGAGCAGTTCTTC.

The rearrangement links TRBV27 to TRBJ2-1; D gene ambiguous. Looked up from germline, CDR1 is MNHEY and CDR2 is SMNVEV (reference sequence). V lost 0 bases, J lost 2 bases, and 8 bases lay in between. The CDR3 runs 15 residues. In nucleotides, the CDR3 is TGTGCCAGCAGTTTATCGACCACTGCCTACAATGAGCAGTTCTTC. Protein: CASSLSTTAYNEQFF.

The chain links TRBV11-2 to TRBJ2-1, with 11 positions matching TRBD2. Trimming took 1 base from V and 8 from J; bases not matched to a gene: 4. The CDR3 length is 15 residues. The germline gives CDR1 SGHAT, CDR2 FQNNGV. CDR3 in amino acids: CASSLVSGRGDEQFF. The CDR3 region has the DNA TGTGCCAGCAGCTTAGTTAGCGGGAGGGGTGATGAGCAGTTCTTC.

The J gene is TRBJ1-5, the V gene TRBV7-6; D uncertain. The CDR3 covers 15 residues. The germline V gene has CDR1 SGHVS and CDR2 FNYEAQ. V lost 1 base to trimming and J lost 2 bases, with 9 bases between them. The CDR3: CASSLGVGGNQPQHF. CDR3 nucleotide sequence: TGTGCCAGCAGCTTAGGAGTAGGCGGCAATCAGCCCCAGCATTTT. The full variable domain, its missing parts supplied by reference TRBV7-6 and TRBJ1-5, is GAGVSQSPRYKVTKRGQDVALRCDPISGHVSLYWYRQALGQGPEFLTYFNYEAQQDKSGLPNDRFSAERPEGSISTLTIQRTEQRDSAMYRCASSLGVGGNQPQHFGDGTRLSIL.

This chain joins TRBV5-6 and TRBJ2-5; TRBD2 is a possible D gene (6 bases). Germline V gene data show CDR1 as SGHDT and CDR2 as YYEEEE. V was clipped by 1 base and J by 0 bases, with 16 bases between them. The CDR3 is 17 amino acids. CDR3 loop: CASSLLGTLLYQETQYF. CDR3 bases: TGTGCCAGCAGCTTGTTGGGGACTCTACTATACCAAGAGACCCAGTACTTC.

The CDR3 DNA reads TGTGCCAGCAGCTTTGGGGGGCTGATCTATGGCTACACCTTC. Its protein is CASSFGGLIYGYTF. The rearrangement joins TRBV11-2 to TRBJ1-2, with D perhaps TRBD1 (6 bases). V lost 3 bases and J lost 4, with 12 bases in between. This CDR3 is built from 14 residues. CDR1 is SGHAT, CDR2 FQNNGV, per germline.

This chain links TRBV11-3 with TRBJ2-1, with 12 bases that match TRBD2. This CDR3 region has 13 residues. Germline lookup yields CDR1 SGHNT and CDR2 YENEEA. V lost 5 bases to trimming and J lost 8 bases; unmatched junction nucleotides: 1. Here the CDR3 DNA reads TGTGCCAGCAGCGGGACTAGCGGGTATGAGCAGTTCTTC. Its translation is CASSGTSGYEQFF.

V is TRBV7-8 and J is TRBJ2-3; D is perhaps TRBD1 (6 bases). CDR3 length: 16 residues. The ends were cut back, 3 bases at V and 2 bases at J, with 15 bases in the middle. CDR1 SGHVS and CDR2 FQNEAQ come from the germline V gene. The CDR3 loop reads CASSLAGVLTTDTQYF. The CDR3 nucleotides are TGTGCCAGCAGCTTGGCAGGGGTACTTACCACAGATACGCAGTATTTT.

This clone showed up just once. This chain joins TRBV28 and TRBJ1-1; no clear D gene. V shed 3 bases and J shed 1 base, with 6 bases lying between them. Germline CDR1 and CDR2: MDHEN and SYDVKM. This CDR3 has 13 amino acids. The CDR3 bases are TGTGCCAGCAGTTTCGGTAGGAACACTGAAGCTTTCTTT. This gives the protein CASSFGRNTEAFF.

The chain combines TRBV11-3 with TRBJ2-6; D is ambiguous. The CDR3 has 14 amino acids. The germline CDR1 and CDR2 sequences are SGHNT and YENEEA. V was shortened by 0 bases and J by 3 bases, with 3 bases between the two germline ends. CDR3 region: CASSLDRGANVLTF. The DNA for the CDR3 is TGTGCCAGCAGCTTAGATCGTGGGGCCAACGTCCTGACTTTC.

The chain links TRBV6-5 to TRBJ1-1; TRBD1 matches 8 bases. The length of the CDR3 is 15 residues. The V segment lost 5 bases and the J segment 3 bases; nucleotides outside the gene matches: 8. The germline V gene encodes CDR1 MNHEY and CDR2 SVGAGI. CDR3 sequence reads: CASSASGGYDTEAFF. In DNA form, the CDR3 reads TGTGCCAGCAGTGCGTCAGGGGGCTATGACACTGAAGCTTTCTTT.

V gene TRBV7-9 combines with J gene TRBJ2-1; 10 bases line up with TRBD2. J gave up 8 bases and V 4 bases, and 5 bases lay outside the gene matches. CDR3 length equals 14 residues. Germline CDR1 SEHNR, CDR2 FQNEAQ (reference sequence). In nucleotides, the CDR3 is TGTGCCAGCAGCTATAGCGGGAGGTCGGATGAGCAGTTCTTC. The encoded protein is CASSYSGRSDEQFF.

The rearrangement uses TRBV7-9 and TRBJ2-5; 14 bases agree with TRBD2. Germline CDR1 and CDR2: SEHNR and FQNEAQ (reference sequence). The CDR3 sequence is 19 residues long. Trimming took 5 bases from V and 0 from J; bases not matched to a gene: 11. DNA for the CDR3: TGTGCCAGCAGCCTCCCGACTAGCGGGAGGGCCGGGGACCAAGAGACCCAGTACTTC. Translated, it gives CASSLPTSGRAGDQETQYF. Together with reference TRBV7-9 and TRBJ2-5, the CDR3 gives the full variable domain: DTGVSQNPRHKITKRGQNVTFRCDPISEHNRLYWYRQTLGQGPEFLTYFQNEAQLEKSRLLSDRFSAERPKGSFSTLEIQRTEQGDSAMYLCASSLPTSGRAGDQETQYFGPGTRLLVL.

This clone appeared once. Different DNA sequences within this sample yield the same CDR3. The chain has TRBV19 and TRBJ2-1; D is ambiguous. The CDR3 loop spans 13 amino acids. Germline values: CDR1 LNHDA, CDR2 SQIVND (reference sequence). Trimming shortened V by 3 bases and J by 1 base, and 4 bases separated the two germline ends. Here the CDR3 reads CASSIGSYNEQFF. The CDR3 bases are TGTGCCAGTAGTATTGGATCCTACAATGAGCAGTTCTTC.

CDR3 residues: CSVEDEDTLNTEAFF. Written as DNA, the CDR3 is TGCAGCGTTGAAGATGAGGACACGTTGAACACTGAAGCTTTCTTT. The chain employs TRBV29-1 and TRBJ1-1; a weak D match, TRBD1 (5 bases). The CDR3 loop spans 15 amino acids. The V gene lost 0 bases and the J gene lost 0 bases, with 11 bases spanning the gap. The V gene's germline CDR1 is SQVTM and CDR2 ANQGSEA.

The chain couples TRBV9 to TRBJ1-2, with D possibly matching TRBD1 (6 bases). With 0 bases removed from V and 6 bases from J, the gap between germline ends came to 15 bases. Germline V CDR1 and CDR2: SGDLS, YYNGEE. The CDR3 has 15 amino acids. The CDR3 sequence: CASSVELGGADGYTF. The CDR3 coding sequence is TGTGCCAGCAGCGTAGAACTGGGGGGCGCGGATGGCTACACCTTC.

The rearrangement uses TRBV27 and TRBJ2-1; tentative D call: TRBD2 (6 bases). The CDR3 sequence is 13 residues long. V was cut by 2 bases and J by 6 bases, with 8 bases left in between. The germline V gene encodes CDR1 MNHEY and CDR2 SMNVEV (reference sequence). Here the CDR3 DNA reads TGTGCCAGCAGTTTAGTGGAGGGCAATGAGCAGTTCTTC. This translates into CASSLVEGNEQFF.

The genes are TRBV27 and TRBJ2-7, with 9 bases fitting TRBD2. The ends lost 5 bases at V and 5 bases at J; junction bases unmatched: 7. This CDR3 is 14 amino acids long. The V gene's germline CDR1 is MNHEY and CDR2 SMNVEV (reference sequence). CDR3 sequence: CASSPIAGAHEQYF. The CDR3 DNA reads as TGTGCCAGCAGTCCCATAGCGGGAGCCCACGAGCAGTACTTC.

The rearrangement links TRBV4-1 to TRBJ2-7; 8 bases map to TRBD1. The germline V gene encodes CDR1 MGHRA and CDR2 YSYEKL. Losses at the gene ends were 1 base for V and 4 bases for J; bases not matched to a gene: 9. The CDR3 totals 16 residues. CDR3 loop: CASSQAETGATYEQYF. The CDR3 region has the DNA TGCGCCAGCAGCCAAGCCGAGACAGGGGCGACATACGAGCAGTACTTC.

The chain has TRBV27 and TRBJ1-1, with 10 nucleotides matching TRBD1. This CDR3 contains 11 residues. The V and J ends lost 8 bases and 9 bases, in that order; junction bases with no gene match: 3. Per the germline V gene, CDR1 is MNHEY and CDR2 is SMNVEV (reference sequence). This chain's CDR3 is CASRDRGKAFF. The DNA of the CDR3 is TGTGCCAGCCGGGACAGGGGCAAAGCTTTCTTT.

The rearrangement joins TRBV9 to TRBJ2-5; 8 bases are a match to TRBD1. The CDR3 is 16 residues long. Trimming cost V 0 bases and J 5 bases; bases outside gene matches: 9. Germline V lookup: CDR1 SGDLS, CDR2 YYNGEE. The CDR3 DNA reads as TGTGCCAGCAGCGTAGGGACCAGGGGGCTCTGGGAGACCCAGTACTTC. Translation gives CASSVGTRGLWETQYF.

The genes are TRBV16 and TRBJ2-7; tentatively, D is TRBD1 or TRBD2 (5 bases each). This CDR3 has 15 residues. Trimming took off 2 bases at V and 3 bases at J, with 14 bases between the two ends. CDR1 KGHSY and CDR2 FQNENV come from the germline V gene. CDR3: CASSQPGPQGYEQYF. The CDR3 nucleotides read TGTGCCAGCAGCCAACCGGGACCCCAGGGCTACGAGCAGTACTTC.

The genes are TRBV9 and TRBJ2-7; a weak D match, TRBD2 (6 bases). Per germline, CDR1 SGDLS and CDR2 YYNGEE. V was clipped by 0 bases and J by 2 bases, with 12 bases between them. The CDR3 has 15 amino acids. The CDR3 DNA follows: TGTGCCAGCAGCGTAGCTGTGGGGGGAACCTACGAGCAGTACTTC. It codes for CASSVAVGGTYEQYF.

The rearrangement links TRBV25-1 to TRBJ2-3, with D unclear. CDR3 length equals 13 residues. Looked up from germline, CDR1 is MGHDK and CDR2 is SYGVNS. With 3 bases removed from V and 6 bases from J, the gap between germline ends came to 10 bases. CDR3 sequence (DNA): TGTGCCAGCAGTGACAATATTGGGGATACGCAGTATTTT. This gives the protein CASSDNIGDTQYF. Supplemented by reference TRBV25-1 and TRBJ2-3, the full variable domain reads EADIYQTPRYLVIGTGKKITLECSQTMGHDKMYWYQQDPGMELHLIHYSYGVNSTEKGDLSSESTVSRIRTEHFPLTLESARPSHTSQYLCASSDNIGDTQYFGPGTRLTVL.